This T cell receptor beta chain is from a study of naive and memory T cell subsets. Notes on the study in general: The power law exponent of TCR abundance differed between naive and memory cells. TCR counts from RNA may reflect activation-linked expression changes. A few larger clonotypes appeared in naive repertoires, especially CD8, possibly memory cells re-expressing CD45RA.

Both TRBC1 and TRBC2 were covered by a beta constant-region primer of two equimolar oligonucleotides. The ligated cDNA underwent four PCR rounds using SP2 and nested alpha and beta constant-region primers. One entry per CDR3 protein results from TCRdb running MiXCR on the UMI-ligation and nested PCR reads. The sample records approximately 140,000 distinct CDR3 sequences, about 23% being singletons. The table lists this clonotype with many counts. Its antigen remains unidentified. The length of the CDR3 is 13 residues. Looked up from germline, CDR1 is DFQATT and CDR2 is SNEGSKA (reference sequence). Trimming cost V 4 bases and J 7 bases; bases outside gene matches: 5.

Sequenced: naive CD4+ T cells from blood. The rearrangement links TRBV20-1 to TRBJ2-1, with 9 bases fitting TRBD2. The sequence derives from a human donor in good health. The chain's CDR3 is CSATSGKRNEQFF. The CDR3 coding sequence is TGCAGTGCTACTAGCGGGAAACGGAATGAGCAGTTCTTC.